The rows below give T cell receptor beta chains drawn from one sample of a study of blood T cell repertoires in COVID-19. Libraries were prepared by immunoSEQ multiplex PCR; TCRdb keeps only in-frame clonotypes and omits some of them. The table has 100,000 to 150,000 clones, about three quarters seen once. Material: peripheral blood. The receptors shown here come from a man aged 65 to 79 with acute or convalescent COVID-19. Each CDR3 is given with its conserved first and last residue. A D gene is named only where the DNA matches it firmly. Rows give clone size only sometimes, using once, few, many, or a class for an expanded clone.

>TRBJ1-2|TRBV9|.|.
CASSQPFGARGYTF
TGTGCCAGCAGCCAGCCTTTTGGGGCGCGGGGCTACACCTTC
>TRBJ2-6|TRBV15|TRBD2|.
CATSRIAGGRSGANVLTF
TGTGCCACCAGCAGAATAGCGGGGGGTCGTTCTGGGGCCAACGTCCTGACTTTC
>TRBJ2-5|TRBV5-5|.|.
CASSAGQLGETQYF
TGTGCCAGCAGCGCCGGACAACTTGGGGAGACCCAGTACTTC
>TRBJ1-2|TRBV15|TRBD1|few
CATSRGTGTLNGYTF
TGTGCCACCAGCAGAGGGACAGGGACCCTCAATGGCTACACCTTC
>TRBJ1-1|TRBV19|TRBD1|.
CASTSTRQGGTEAFF
TGTGCCAGTACCTCGACCCGACAGGGAGGCACTGAAGCTTTCTTT
>TRBJ2-1|TRBV6-4|.|.
CASSDDSYDSYNEQFF
TGTGCCAGCAGTGACGACTCCTACGACTCCTACAATGAGCAGTTCTTC
>TRBJ2-2|TRBV3-1/TRBV3-2|TRBD1|.
CASSQEGTGSGTGELFF
TGTGCCAGCAGCCAAGAGGGGACAGGCTCCGGAACCGGGGAGCTGTTTTTT
>TRBJ1-6|TRBV19|TRBD1|.
CASSRDRDSPLHF
TGTGCCAGTAGTAGGGACAGGGATTCACCCCTCCACTTT
>TRBJ2-7|TRBV2|.|few
CASSGGGDQEQYF
TGTGCCAGCAGCGGGGGTGGCGACCAGGAGCAGTACTTC
>TRBJ2-2|TRBV7-3|TRBD1|.
CASSPPGQGARTGELFF
TGTGCCAGCAGCCCCCCCGGACAGGGGGCGAGGACCGGGGAGCTGTTTTTT